This T cell receptor (beta chain) was captured by sequencing in a study of blood T cell repertoires in COVID-19. Original data processing: It was from reference gene primer amplification that nucleated cell counts were estimated. Sequencing was performed with immunoSEQ multiplex PCR; in TCRdb, only in-frame clones are kept and a portion is missing. V, J and clone size are those of that table, while D and trimming were read from the DNA. The sample has about 80,000 clones, about nine tenths seen once. This CDR3 spans 14 amino acids. Germline loops: CDR1 SGDLS, CDR2 YYNGEE. V was clipped by 1 base and J by 0 bases, with 7 bases between them.

The sequence came from a woman aged 50 to 60 in a cohort sampled during active COVID-19. The material sequenced was peripheral blood. The chain has TRBV9 and TRBJ2-5, with D possibly TRBD2 on 6 matching bases. CDR3: CASSVWGDQETQYF. DNA of the CDR3: TGTGCCAGCAGCGTATGGGGGGACCAAGAGACCCAGTACTTC.